This T cell receptor (beta chain) was sequenced during a study of cytomegalovirus exposure and HLA in healthy donors. General study results and limits: An analysis was carried out at a later point. It showed that HLA-associated TCR beta chains were more clonally expanded than equally common non-associated chains.

While unrecorded immune exposures were likely, the donors were nominally healthy when sampled. The germline V gene has CDR1 MDHEN and CDR2 SYDVKM. V lost 4 bases and J lost 6, with 12 bases in between. The CDR3 sequence is 13 residues long. 60 Vbeta and 13 Jbeta primers were used in PCR. Some clones are missing from TCRdb's copy, which holds only in-frame ones; the method was immunoSEQ multiplex PCR. Here the sample spans around 130,000 clones, around 75% being singletons. This clone was recorded a few times. Its specificity is not known. The sample taken for sequencing was PBMCs. The rearrangement joins TRBV28 to TRBJ1-2; D perhaps matches TRBD1 (5 bases). This clonotype originated in a man aged 25-40 years in good health and CMV-seronegative. CDR3 sequence: CASSWDSGDGYTF. The CDR3 DNA sequence: TGTGCCAGCAGTTGGGACTCGGGGGATGGCTACACCTTC.